This entry is about one TCR beta chain. Original data processing: By means of reference gene primer amplification, nucleated cell counts were estimated. TCRdb's table, derived via immunoSEQ multiplex PCR, lists solely in-frame clones and lacks some. V and J calls and clone size are given by that table; D and trimming were obtained from the DNA. Of over 250,000 clones in the sample, 88% are singletons; the top ten hold around 2%. The CDR3 totals 16 residues. Trimming removed 4 bases from V and 1 base from J, with 16 bases in between. Germline V gene sequence: CDR1 LNHDA, CDR2 SQIVND (reference sequence). Everyone who took part was roughly 18 to 89 years old, and they came from 24 US areas. These data belong to a study of blood T cell repertoires in COVID-19. Study background: Material from acute and convalescent COVID-19 was sourced from the United States, Italy and Spain. The analysed material was cDNA or gDNA that came from T cells, B-cell-depleted T cells, or PBMCs.

The V call is TRBV19, the J call TRBJ1-1, with D possibly matching TRBD1 (5 bases). This receptor was taken from a woman aged 60-75 years in a cohort exposed to, infected with or recovered from COVID-19 (not recorded which). Sequenced: PBMCs or T cells enriched from blood (not recorded which). The CDR3, as DNA: TGTGCCAGTAGTAACCGCGGGGGAAAATCGAACACTGAAGCTTTCTTT. Translating gives CASSNRGGKSNTEAFF.